The 23 T cell receptor beta chains below come from one sample, sequenced in a study of shared clonotypes between healthy human individuals. Naive CD8 cells lacked CD45RO, underwent positive selection for CCR7 and left out terminally differentiated effector memory CD45RA+ cells. TCRdb's table, derived via immunoSEQ multiplex PCR, lists solely in-frame clones and lacks some. The table shows about 550,000 clones, with around 95% occurring only once. Sequences were obtained from naive CD8+ T cells sorted from blood. These receptors came from a woman aged 25 to 39 in good health.

V is TRBV5-4 and J is TRBJ2-7, with 7 bases lining up with TRBD2. The ends lost 4 bases at V and 1 base at J; junction bases unmatched: 11. Germline V CDR1 and CDR2: SGHNT, YYREEE (reference sequence). The CDR3 has 16 amino acids. The chain's CDR3 is CASSAGTLAASYEQYF. The DNA for the CDR3 is TGTGCCAGCAGCGCCGGGACTCTAGCGGCATCCTACGAGCAGTACTTC. Using reference TRBV5-4 and TRBJ2-7 for the parts outside the CDR3, the full variable domain is ETGVTQSPTHLIKTRGQQVTLRCSSQSGHNTVSWYQQALGQGPQFIFQYYREEENGRGNFPPRFSGLQFPNYSSELNVNALELDDSALYLCASSAGTLAASYEQYFGPGTRLTVT.

The V call is TRBV15, the J call TRBJ1-2; no clear D. Germline V gives CDR1 LNHNV, CDR2 YYDKDF (reference sequence). This CDR3 comprises 15 residues. The V gene lost 5 bases and the J gene lost 3 bases, with 16 bases spanning the gap. For the CDR3, the DNA is TGTGCCACCAGCCCAAGGCGGGGTATTGACTATGGCTACACCTTC. Translating gives CATSPRRGIDYGYTF.

The gene calls are TRBV11-2 and TRBJ1-2, with TRBD1 matching over 7 bases. There are 16 residues in the CDR3. From germline, CDR1 is SGHAT and CDR2 FQNNGV. The V and J ends lost 4 bases and 0 bases, in that order; junction bases with no gene match: 8. This chain's CDR3 is CASSSRQGSTNYGYTF. DNA for the CDR3: TGTGCCAGCAGCTCGCGACAGGGTAGTACTAACTATGGCTACACCTTC.

This chain uses TRBV28 with TRBJ2-1; 12 nucleotides agree with TRBD2. Germline V CDR1 and CDR2: MDHEN, SYDVKM. This CDR3 contains 19 residues. Unmatched junction bases numbered 12, after V lost 3 bases and J lost 3 bases. The DNA of the CDR3 is TGTGCCAGCAGTTTGATCAGTCGACTAGCGGGAGATAACTACAATGAGCAGTTCTTC. Translation: CASSLISRLAGDNYNEQFF.

This chain connects TRBV27 to TRBJ1-2; D is perhaps TRBD1 (5 bases). CDR3 length: 15 amino acids. Per the germline V gene, CDR1 is MNHEY and CDR2 is SMNVEV (reference sequence). V was trimmed by 5 bases and J by 4 bases, leaving 17 bases between them. The CDR3 loop reads CASSPYSRGIYGYTF. The CDR3 DNA sequence: TGTGCCAGCAGTCCTTATTCCCGGGGGATCTATGGCTACACCTTC.

V and J are TRBV30 and TRBJ2-6; D is possibly TRBD1 (6 bases). Trimming took 1 base from V and 0 from J, leaving 7 bases between them. Germline loops: CDR1 GTSNPN, CDR2 SVGIG (reference sequence). This CDR3 contains 15 residues. CDR3 residues: CAWSGTVSGANVLTF. The CDR3 DNA is TGTGCCTGGAGTGGGACAGTCTCTGGGGCCAACGTCCTGACTTTC.

The rearrangement joins TRBV29-1 to TRBJ2-7, with unresolved D. This CDR3 is 14 amino acids long. Trimming pared 2 bases from V and 0 bases from J, leaving 11 bases between. Germline assignment: CDR1 SQVTM and CDR2 ANQGSEA. The CDR3 DNA reads as TGCAGCGTTGAATCAGAAGAATTCTCCTACGAGCAGTACTTC. Protein sequence: CSVESEEFSYEQYF.

The rearrangement joins TRBV29-1 to TRBJ2-5; 7 bases agree with TRBD1. The trim removed 3 bases at V and 11 bases at J, leaving 15 bases unmatched. The CDR3 has 14 amino acids. Germline CDR1 is SQVTM and CDR2 is ANQGSEA. The CDR3 DNA sequence: TGCAGCGTTGATACAGGGGCAACCTTGGGGGAGCAGTACTTC. Translating it yields CSVDTGATLGEQYF.

CDR3: CASSAQTSKRETQYF. In nucleotides, the CDR3 is TGTGCCAGCAGCGCACAGACTAGTAAGAGAGAGACCCAGTACTTC. The chain links TRBV9 to TRBJ2-5; D perhaps matches TRBD2 (6 bases). V gave up 3 bases and J gave up 4 bases, with 16 bases separating them. CDR3 length: 15 residues. The germline gives CDR1 SGDLS, CDR2 YYNGEE.

The gene calls are TRBV27 and TRBJ2-5, with 9 bases aligning to TRBD1. Unmatched junction bases numbered 2, after V lost 3 bases and J lost 3 bases. This CDR3 has 14 amino acids. Looked up from germline, CDR1 is MNHEY and CDR2 is SMNVEV (reference sequence). The CDR3 here is CASSLGQGKETQYF. Written as DNA, the CDR3 is TGTGCCAGCAGTTTGGGACAGGGAAAAGAGACCCAGTACTTC.

The rearrangement uses TRBV2 and TRBJ2-3, with 7 bases aligning to TRBD2. Germline lookup yields CDR1 SNHLY and CDR2 FYNNEI. This CDR3 has 16 amino acids. The trim removed 1 base at V and 4 bases at J, leaving 8 bases unmatched. CDR3 nucleotide sequence: TGTGCCAGCAGTGAAGATGGGGGAGGGCGCGCAGATACGCAGTATTTT. Translated, it gives CASSEDGGGRADTQYF.

Only one count was recorded for this clone. The chain employs TRBV27 and TRBJ1-4; D gene unclear. Germline CDR1 MNHEY, CDR2 SMNVEV (reference sequence). This CDR3 comprises 16 residues. Trimming took 4 bases from V and 5 from J, leaving 17 bases between them. The CDR3 loop reads CASSSPGEGSNEKLFF. The CDR3 DNA reads TGTGCCAGCAGTTCCCCCGGTGAGGGCTCAAATGAAAAACTGTTTTTT.

The chain combines TRBV20-1 with TRBJ2-3, with D unclear. Trimming took 3 bases from V and 6 from J, leaving 7 bases between them. Germline lookup yields CDR1 DFQATT and CDR2 SNEGSKA (reference sequence). The CDR3 covers 11 residues. The CDR3 region is CSARGLDTQYF. The CDR3 DNA sequence: TGCAGTGCTAGGGGGTTGGATACGCAGTATTTT.

The chain links TRBV29-1 to TRBJ1-1; tentatively, D is TRBD1 (6 bases). Between the trimmed V and J ends, which lost 6 bases and 4 bases, there was a span of 12 bases. This CDR3 has 12 amino acids. Looked up from germline, CDR1 is SQVTM and CDR2 is ANQGSEA. The CDR3 loop is CSVFRGGTEAFF. The CDR3 DNA sequence: TGCAGCGTGTTCAGGGGTGGCACTGAAGCTTTCTTT.

The V and J genes are TRBV28 and TRBJ2-4; D call uncertain. The CDR3 spans 13 residues. V lost 5 bases and J lost 9, with 14 bases in between. CDR1 and CDR2 (germline): MDHEN, SYDVKM. CDR3 DNA sequence: TGTGCCAGCAGTCCTGACATTTTTGGCATTCAGTACTTC. Translating it yields CASSPDIFGIQYF. Full variable domain (rest looked up from reference TRBV28 and TRBJ2-4): DVKVTQSSRYLVKRTGEKVFLECVQDMDHENMFWYRQDPGLGLRLIYFSYDVKMKEKGDIPEGYSVSREKKERFSLILESASTNQTSMYLCASSPDIFGIQYFGAGTRLSVL.

In DNA, the CDR3 is TGCAGCGTTGAATCGGGGGCGCTTACAGATACGCAGTATTTT. Translated, it gives CSVESGALTDTQYF. This chain links TRBV29-1 with TRBJ2-3; possibly TRBD1 or TRBD2 for D (6 bases each). Germline V gene sequence: CDR1 SQVTM, CDR2 ANQGSEA. The CDR3 has 14 amino acids. V was shortened by 2 bases and J by 3 bases, with 12 bases between the two germline ends.

Here the CDR3 DNA reads TGTGCCAGCAGTTACTCCGTTGTGGGGGACCAGCCCCAGCATTTT. Its translation is CASSYSVVGDQPQHF. V usage is TRBV6-6 and J usage is TRBJ1-5; maybe TRBD1 (5 bases). Germline V lookup: CDR1 MNHNY, CDR2 SVGAGI (reference sequence). The length of the CDR3 is 15 residues. Trimming took off 0 bases at V and 7 bases at J, with 13 bases between the two ends.

The V and J genes are TRBV27 and TRBJ2-5; TRBD2 matches at 9 bases. Germline loops: CDR1 MNHEY, CDR2 SMNVEV (reference sequence). Germline trimming cut 5 bases from V and 1 base from J; bases unmatched to any gene: 8. The CDR3 runs to 16 residues. In DNA, the CDR3 is TGTGCCAGCAGTGCAGACCTAGCGGGGATCCAAGAGACCCAGTACTTC. It is translated as CASSADLAGIQETQYF.

The chain combines TRBV7-8 with TRBJ2-7, with D tentatively TRBD2 (6 bases). The germline V and J ends were trimmed by 5 bases and 1 base, with 15 bases remaining between them. Looked up from germline, CDR1 is SGHVS and CDR2 is FQNEAQ. The CDR3 runs 15 residues. CDR3 sequence (DNA): TGTGCCAGCAGCGCCCTCCGGGGGAGGTCCTACGAGCAGTACTTC. Residues: CASSALRGRSYEQYF.

The chain has TRBV10-1 and TRBJ2-7, with D maybe TRBD2 (6 bases). The V and J ends lost 8 bases and 2 bases respectively, with 16 bases between them. Germline V lookup: CDR1 WNHNN, CDR2 SYGVQD (reference sequence). The CDR3 runs to 14 residues. The CDR3, as DNA: TGCGCCAGCCAACCCAGCGGGTCAACCTACGAGCAGTACTTC. This encodes CASQPSGSTYEQYF.

On this clone itself: The sample has other DNA sequences that encode this CDR3 too. V and J are TRBV2 and TRBJ2-7; the D gene could be TRBD1 or TRBD2 (5 bases each). The CDR3 has 12 residues. Germline CDR1 reads SNHLY; CDR2 reads FYNNEI. Between the trimmed V and J ends, which lost 9 bases and 0 bases, there was a span of 9 bases. The CDR3 DNA reads TGTGCCAGTGGGACCTACTCCTACGAGCAGTACTTC. Protein product: CASGTYSYEQYF. Full variable domain (remainder filled in from reference TRBV2 and TRBJ2-7): EPEVTQTPSHQVTQMGQEVILRCVPISNHLYFYWYRQILGQKVEFLVSFYNNEISEKSEIFDDQFSVERPDGSNFTLKIRSTKLEDSAMYFCASGTYSYEQYFGPGTRLTVT.

The rearrangement uses TRBV5-6 and TRBJ1-2; 12 nucleotides line up with TRBD1. Germline assignment: CDR1 SGHDT and CDR2 YYEEEE. After removal of 7 bases from V and 4 bases from J, the junction contained 11 bases not matched to a gene. The length of the CDR3 is 16 residues. CDR3 loop: CASRKTGTGGIYGYTF. CDR3 sequence (DNA): TGTGCCAGCCGAAAAACCGGGACAGGGGGCATCTATGGCTACACCTTC.

The chain is built from TRBV13 and TRBJ2-1, with 7 positions matching TRBD1. The CDR3 totals 14 residues. CDR1 is PRHDT and CDR2 is FYEKMQ in the germline V gene (reference sequence). The V and J ends lost 5 bases and 4 bases, in that order; junction bases with no gene match: 5. This chain's CDR3 is CASSPQGQYNEQFF. The DNA for the CDR3 is TGTGCCAGCAGCCCACAGGGACAGTACAATGAGCAGTTCTTC.